These T cell receptor beta chains were read from a single sample in a study of STAT5B mutations in CD4+ large granular lymphocyte leukemia. Measured with immunoSEQ multiplex PCR; TCRdb has only the in-frame clones, and not every one. This table has roughly 30,000 clones, around 85% appearing once. The sample taken for sequencing was CD4+ T cells from blood buffy coats. The receptor set was obtained from a human donor in good health. Each CDR3 is given with its conserved first and last residue. The D gene is left open where the match is weak. Clone size is stated in some rows and not others, as once, few, many or a class when expanded.

d_call clone_size j_call v_call cdr3_aa cdr3_nt
- - TRBJ2-5 TRBV5-6 CASSFGSGQETQYF TGTGCCAGCAGCTTTGGGTCAGGCCAAGAGACCCAGTACTTC
TRBD1 few TRBJ2-5 TRBV6-5 CASSMGRGHETQYF TGTGCCAGCAGTATGGGTAGGGGGCATGAGACCCAGTACTTC
- - TRBJ1-4 TRBV2 CASKPGAGPNEKLFF TGTGCCAGCAAACCTGGGGCAGGCCCCAATGAAAAACTGTTTTTT
TRBD2 - TRBJ2-1 TRBV7-2 CASSSASGSYNEQFF TGTGCCAGCAGCTCCGCAAGCGGGAGCTACAATGAGCAGTTCTTC
TRBD1 - TRBJ1-5 TRBV30 CAWNLGGQGNQPQHF TGTGCCTGGAACCTGGGGGGACAGGGGAATCAGCCCCAGCATTTT
- few TRBJ2-1 TRBV14 CASSQVRARGLGGEQFF TGTGCCAGCAGCCAAGTTCGGGCACGGGGTCTGGGTGGTGAGCAGTTCTTC
TRBD2 - TRBJ2-3 TRBV5-1 CASSLATSGAPDTQYF TGCGCCAGCAGCTTGGCAACTAGCGGGGCCCCAGATACGCAGTATTTT
- once TRBJ1-4 TRBV5-4 CASSLDPNEKLFF TGTGCCAGCAGCTTGGACCCGAATGAAAAACTGTTTTTT
- few TRBJ2-1 TRBV10-1 CATSGGGGNEQFF TGCGCCACCTCAGGGGGAGGGGGCAATGAGCAGTTCTTC
- few TRBJ2-7 TRBV7-6 CASSPGASEQYF TGTGCCAGCAGCCCGGGCGCGAGCGAGCAGTACTTC
TRBD1 - TRBJ1-1 TRBV9 CASSAGHRGPGTTEAFF TGTGCCAGCAGCGCAGGCCACAGGGGGCCGGGGACCACTGAAGCTTTCTTT
TRBD2 - TRBJ2-7 TRBV7-8 CASSRTSGPYEQYF TGTGCCAGCAGCCGGACTAGCGGGCCCTACGAGCAGTACTTC
- - TRBJ1-3 TRBV5-6 CASSLRGAGNTIYF TGTGCCAGCAGTTTAAGAGGGGCTGGAAACACCATATATTTT
- - TRBJ2-7 TRBV6-1 CASSEGQGRTEQYF TGTGCCAGCAGTGAAGGGCAGGGGAGGACGGAGCAGTACTTC
TRBD2 - TRBJ2-3 TRBV5-6 CASSYLGPGTSGSTDTQYF TGTGCCAGCAGCTACTTGGGCCCTGGGACTAGCGGTAGCACAGATACGCAGTATTTT
- - TRBJ2-2 TRBV2 CASSEFLAPKHGELFF TGTGCCAGCAGTGAATTCCTAGCGCCGAAGCACGGGGAGCTGTTTTTT
- - TRBJ2-5 TRBV29-1 CSVLNSQVPIETQYF TGCAGCGTTCTGAATAGCCAGGTACCAATAGAGACCCAGTACTTC
- - TRBJ2-1 TRBV27 CASSWGDGNEQFF TGTGCCAGCAGTTGGGGGGACGGCAATGAGCAGTTCTTC
TRBD1 - TRBJ1-1 TRBV7-9 CASSPQGRDTEAFF TGTGCCAGCAGCCCACAGGGGAGAGACACTGAAGCTTTCTTT